This passage covers 8 T cell receptor beta chains from one sample sequenced in a study of blood T cell repertoires in COVID-19. Profiling relied on immunoSEQ multiplex PCR, and the TCRdb table lists in-frame clones only, not all of them. The top ten clones hold around 6% of a sample with approximately 240,000 clones, over 80% of them seen once. The specimen was peripheral blood. These receptors all stem from a human donor in a cohort sampled during active COVID-19.

The chain is built from TRBV5-1 and TRBJ2-7, with TRBD1 matching over 11 bases. This CDR3 contains 17 residues. J lost 5 bases, V lost 1 base, and 11 bases had no gene match. CDR1 is SGHRS, CDR2 YFSETQ, per germline. The CDR3 DNA reads TGCGCCAGCAGCTTGACTTTAGTAGGGACAGGGGGGAACGAGCAGTACTTC. Translating gives CASSLTLVGTGGNEQYF. The full variable domain, with the rest looked up from reference TRBV5-1 and TRBJ2-7, is KAGVTQTPRYLIKTRGQQVTLSCSPISGHRSVSWYQQTPGQGLQFLFEYFSETQRNKGNFPGRFSGRQFSNSRSEMNVSTLELGDSALYLCASSLTLVGTGGNEQYFGPGTRLTVT.

The chain has TRBV27 and TRBJ1-5, with D uncertain. The germline V gene has CDR1 MNHEY and CDR2 SMNVEV (reference sequence). This CDR3 is 13 amino acids long. V lost 6 bases to trimming and J lost 0 bases, with 6 bases between them. This chain's CDR3 is CASRQNSNQPQHF. CDR3 DNA: TGTGCCAGCAGGCAGAATAGCAATCAGCCCCAGCATTTT.

V usage is TRBV2 and J usage is TRBJ2-7; TRBD1 aligns across 10 bases. Germline V CDR1 and CDR2: SNHLY, FYNNEI. V dropped 6 bases and J dropped 4; count of bases not matched to a gene: 6. The CDR3 is 14 residues long. In nucleotides, the CDR3 is TGTGCCAGCAGAAGGACAGGGGGGTCATACGAGCAGTACTTC. Its protein product is CASRRTGGSYEQYF. Full variable domain (outside the CDR3, taken from reference TRBV2 and TRBJ2-7): EPEVTQTPSHQVTQMGQEVILRCVPISNHLYFYWYRQILGQKVEFLVSFYNNEISEKSEIFDDQFSVERPDGSNFTLKIRSTKLEDSAMYFCASRRTGGSYEQYFGPGTRLTVT.

A note on this clone: Mismatch with germline at one junction end may stem from a read error. This chain joins TRBV7-7 and TRBJ1-3, with D unresolved. Germline lookup yields CDR1 SSHAT and CDR2 FNYEAQ (reference sequence). The CDR3 sequence is 12 residues long. This CDR3 is CASSRSGNTIYF. In nucleotides, the CDR3 is TGTGCTAGCAGCCGGAGTGGAAACACCATATATTTT.

The chain recombines TRBV10-3 with TRBJ2-1; TRBD1 agrees at 9 bases. CDR3 length equals 14 residues. V trimming: 6 bases; J trimming: 4 bases; junction bases outside the gene matches: 4. Germline V lookup: CDR1 ENHRY, CDR2 SYGVKD. CDR3 in amino acids: CAIRGQGGYNEQFF. The CDR3 nucleotides read TGTGCCATCAGGGGACAGGGTGGATACAATGAGCAGTTCTTC.

V usage is TRBV5-1 and J usage is TRBJ1-3, with a weak D call TRBD1 (6 bases). The length of the CDR3 is 16 residues. Germline CDR1 and CDR2: SGHRS and YFSETQ. V lost 3 bases, J lost 0 bases, and 13 bases lay in between. CDR3 protein: CASSSVDSYSGNTIYF. The CDR3, as DNA: TGCGCCAGCAGCTCGGTGGACAGCTACTCTGGAAACACCATATATTTT.

The gene calls are TRBV25-1 and TRBJ2-7; D gene uncertain. Trimming shortened V by 0 bases and J by 0 bases, and 6 bases separated the two germline ends. Per the germline V gene, CDR1 is MGHDK and CDR2 is SYGVNS. The CDR3 runs to 14 residues. This chain's CDR3 is CASSEYISSYEQYF. DNA for the CDR3: TGTGCCAGCAGTGAATATATTTCCTCCTACGAGCAGTACTTC.

This chain joins TRBV27 and TRBJ1-4; no clear D. With 8 bases removed from V and 4 bases from J, the gap between germline ends came to 8 bases. The CDR3 consists of 12 residues. Germline CDR1 and CDR2: MNHEY and SMNVEV (reference sequence). Here the CDR3 reads CASSGVNEKLFF. Here the CDR3 DNA reads TGTGCCAGCTCAGGTGTTAATGAAAAACTGTTTTTT. The whole variable domain, filled in from reference TRBV27 and TRBJ1-4, reads EAQVTQNPRYLITVTGKKLTVTCSQNMNHEYMSWYRQDPGLGLRQIYYSMNVEVTDKGDVPEGYKVSRKEKRNFPLILESPSPNQTSLYFCASSGVNEKLFFGSGTQLSVL.